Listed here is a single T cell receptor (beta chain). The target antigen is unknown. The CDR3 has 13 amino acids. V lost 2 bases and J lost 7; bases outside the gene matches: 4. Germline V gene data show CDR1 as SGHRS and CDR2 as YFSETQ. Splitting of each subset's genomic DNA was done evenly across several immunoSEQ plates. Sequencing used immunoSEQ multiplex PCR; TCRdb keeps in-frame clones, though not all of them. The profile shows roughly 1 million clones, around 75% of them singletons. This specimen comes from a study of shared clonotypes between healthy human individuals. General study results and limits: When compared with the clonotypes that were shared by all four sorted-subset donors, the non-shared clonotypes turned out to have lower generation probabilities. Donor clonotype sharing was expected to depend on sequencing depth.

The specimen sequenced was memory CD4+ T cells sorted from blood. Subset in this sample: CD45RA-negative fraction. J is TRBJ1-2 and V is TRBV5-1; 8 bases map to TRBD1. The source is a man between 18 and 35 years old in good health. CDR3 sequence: CASSLPDRVGYTF. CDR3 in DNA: TGCGCCAGCAGCTTACCGGACAGGGTTGGCTACACCTTC.